One and the same sample provided the 29 T cell receptor beta chains below, sequenced in a study of shared clonotypes between healthy human individuals. Only in-frame clones appear in the TCRdb table, and some are missing; sequencing was by immunoSEQ multiplex PCR. The data contain roughly 650,000 clones, 95% to 98% of them singletons. What was sequenced was naive CD4+ T cells sorted from blood. Subset: CD45RA+ positively selected. Receptor source: a woman aged 25 to 45 in good health.

The chain recombines TRBV2 with TRBJ1-5, with 9 nucleotides matching TRBD1. The length of the CDR3 is 13 residues. V was pared by 5 bases and J by 6 bases, with 2 bases of the junction left unmatched. Germline CDR1 SNHLY, CDR2 FYNNEI. The CDR3 nucleotides are TGTGCCAGCAGTCCGACAGGGGGTCAGCCCCAGCATTTT. It translates to CASSPTGGQPQHF.

The V gene is TRBV4-1, the J gene TRBJ2-4; no clear D. V was shortened by 1 base and J by 0 bases, with 16 bases between the two germline ends. The CDR3 consists of 18 residues. Germline CDR1 and CDR2: MGHRA and YSYEKL. CDR3 sequence reads: CASSQGRLKNLAKNIQYF. CDR3 DNA sequence: TGCGCCAGCAGCCAAGGAAGGTTGAAGAACCTAGCCAAAAACATTCAGTACTTC.

The genes are TRBV11-2 and TRBJ2-1; D is undetermined. Trimming removed 1 base at V and 6 bases at J, with 16 bases between. The CDR3 has 16 residues. In germline, CDR1 is SGHAT, CDR2 FQNNGV. CDR3 residues: CASSLGASRYGNEQFF. The CDR3 region has the DNA TGTGCCAGCAGCTTAGGAGCTTCGCGGTACGGCAATGAGCAGTTCTTC.

The V call is TRBV4-1, the J call TRBJ2-7; D is unclear. Trimming removed 0 bases from V and 3 bases from J, with 9 bases in between. CDR1 and CDR2 from the germline V gene are MGHRA and YSYEKL. The CDR3 length is 14 residues. The CDR3 sequence: CASSQDGAIYEQYF. CDR3 sequence (DNA): TGCGCCAGCAGCCAAGATGGTGCTATCTACGAGCAGTACTTC.

The chain joins TRBV7-2 to TRBJ1-2, with 8 nucleotides matching TRBD1. The CDR3 is made up of 17 amino acids. V shed 5 bases, J shed 7 bases, and the junction held 18 bases outside the gene matches. The germline V gene encodes CDR1 SGHTA and CDR2 FQGNSA. CDR3 sequence (DNA): TGTGCCAGCAGCGCCAACTCAGGGGGCAGGAGTGTAGGTGGCTACACCTTC. It is translated as CASSANSGGRSVGGYTF.

The V call is TRBV30, the J call TRBJ2-5; 8 nucleotides line up with TRBD2. From germline, CDR1 is GTSNPN and CDR2 SVGIG (reference sequence). This CDR3 contains 16 residues. Trimming took 2 bases from V and 2 from J; bases not matched to a gene: 10. This CDR3 reads CAWSTSLAGRQETQYF. CDR3 in DNA: TGTGCCTGGAGTACTAGCCTAGCGGGTCGGCAAGAGACCCAGTACTTC.

The chain is built from TRBV28 and TRBJ1-4; 7 nucleotides match TRBD1. This CDR3 is built from 14 residues. Germline trimming cut 6 bases from V and 2 bases from J; bases unmatched to any gene: 3. Germline CDR1 is MDHEN and CDR2 is SYDVKM. CDR3 amino acids: CASSGQDTNEKLFF. The CDR3 nucleotides are TGTGCCAGCAGCGGACAGGACACTAATGAAAAACTGTTTTTT. The entire variable domain, with the rest obtained from reference TRBV28 and TRBJ1-4, is as follows: DVKVTQSSRYLVKRTGEKVFLECVQDMDHENMFWYRQDPGLGLRLIYFSYDVKMKEKGDIPEGYSVSREKKERFSLILESASTNQTSMYLCASSGQDTNEKLFFGSGTQLSVL.

This chain connects TRBV19 to TRBJ2-5; TRBD1 is a possible D gene (6 bases). Germline CDR1 LNHDA, CDR2 SQIVND (reference sequence). This CDR3 has 14 amino acids. Trimming stripped 7 bases from V and 2 bases from J, with 14 bases between. CDR3 nucleotides: TGTGCCAGTAAATCCCGGGACAAGCAAGAGACCCAGTACTTC. As protein: CASKSRDKQETQYF.

This sequence joins TRBV5-1 and TRBJ2-5; TRBD2 matches at 13 bases. Looked up from germline, CDR1 is SGHRS and CDR2 is YFSETQ. The CDR3 consists of 16 residues. With V trimmed by 4 bases and J by 0 bases, 3 bases remained unmatched. The CDR3 region has the DNA TGCGCCAGCAGCCGCGGGACTAGCGGGAACCAAGAGACCCAGTACTTC. This gives the protein CASSRGTSGNQETQYF.

The chain is built from TRBV10-3 and TRBJ1-6; maybe TRBD1 (5 bases). CDR1 ENHRY and CDR2 SYGVKD come from the germline V gene. The ends were cut back, 10 bases at V and 3 bases at J, with 13 bases in the middle. This CDR3 contains 14 residues. The CDR3 loop reads CATTMGHYNSPLHF. CDR3 in DNA: TGTGCCACCACAATGGGGCACTATAATTCACCCCTCCACTTT.

V gene TRBV29-1 combines with J gene TRBJ2-7; D is uncertain. The CDR3 consists of 10 residues. V was cut by 6 bases and J by 6 bases, with 9 bases left in between. CDR1 and CDR2 (germline): SQVTM, ANQGSEA. The CDR3 protein is CSVLGPEQYF. CDR3 DNA: TGCAGCGTACTGGGTCCCGAGCAGTACTTC.

This chain connects TRBV19 to TRBJ2-1; 8 bases agree with TRBD2. Looked up from germline, CDR1 is LNHDA and CDR2 is SQIVND (reference sequence). The V and J ends lost 1 base and 1 base, in that order; junction bases with no gene match: 9. The CDR3 length is 18 residues. This CDR3 is CASSIVHSSGRSYNEQFF. As DNA, the CDR3 is TGTGCCAGTAGTATAGTCCATTCTAGCGGGCGATCCTACAATGAGCAGTTCTTC. The variable domain in full, completed from reference TRBV19 and TRBJ2-1, reads DGGITQSPKYLFRKEGQNVTLSCEQNLNHDAMYWYRQDPGQGLRLIYYSQIVNDFQKGDIAEGYSVSREKKESFPLTVTSAQKNPTAFYLCASSIVHSSGRSYNEQFFGPGTRLTVL.

The chain couples TRBV19 to TRBJ1-1; D possibly corresponds to TRBD1 (6 bases). V was cut by 1 base and J by 7 bases, with 16 bases left in between. Germline loops: CDR1 LNHDA, CDR2 SQIVND (reference sequence). The length of the CDR3 is 15 residues. The CDR3 nucleotides read TGTGCCAGTAGTATAGCTAGCCACGGGGGCTTTGAAGCTTTCTTT. Its translation: CASSIASHGGFEAFF.

The chain recombines TRBV5-4 with TRBJ2-7, with TRBD2 matching 7 bases. This CDR3 comprises 14 residues. Germline trimming cut 2 bases from V and 3 bases from J; bases unmatched to any gene: 5. CDR1 and CDR2 from the germline V gene are SGHNT and YYREEE (reference sequence). CDR3 protein: CASSLGLGLYEQYF. In DNA form, the CDR3 reads TGTGCCAGCAGCTTAGGACTAGGCCTCTACGAGCAGTACTTC.

The rearrangement links TRBV10-3 to TRBJ2-5; TRBD1 might be the D (6 bases). V was pared by 6 bases and J by 3 bases, with 11 bases between. Germline V gene data show CDR1 as ENHRY and CDR2 as SYGVKD. The CDR3 is 13 amino acids. In DNA form, the CDR3 reads TGTGCCATCAGCGGGACACCAGAAGAGACCCAGTACTTC. Protein product: CAISGTPEETQYF.

The chain is built from TRBV18 and TRBJ1-4; no definite D call. Trimming left V 3 bases short and J 6 bases short, with 11 bases between. This CDR3 is 14 amino acids long. Looked up from germline, CDR1 is KGHSH and CDR2 is LQKENI. CDR3 loop: CASSPNSGDEKLFF. CDR3 DNA sequence: TGTGCCAGCTCACCCAATAGCGGGGATGAAAAACTGTTTTTT.

In this sample, this clone turned up once. The chain joins TRBV4-1 to TRBJ2-7, with 7 bases lining up with TRBD1. Germline loops: CDR1 MGHRA, CDR2 YSYEKL. The CDR3 is made up of 17 amino acids. J gave up 3 bases and V 1 base, and 12 bases lay outside the gene matches. CDR3 protein: CASSQAKLGTGVYEQYF. The CDR3 nucleotides read TGCGCCAGCAGCCAAGCTAAACTCGGCACAGGGGTCTACGAGCAGTACTTC.

V usage is TRBV28 and J usage is TRBJ2-7; possibly TRBD1 or TRBD2 for D (7 bases each). CDR1 MDHEN and CDR2 SYDVKM come from the germline V gene. V was clipped by 6 bases and J by 2 bases, with 17 bases between them. This CDR3 comprises 15 residues. The CDR3 here is CASRTGGDSAYEQYF. Here the CDR3 DNA reads TGTGCCAGCAGGACTGGGGGGGACAGCGCCTACGAGCAGTACTTC.

The rearrangement links TRBV5-1 to TRBJ1-1; no firm D call. The CDR3 totals 14 residues. The V gene lost 5 bases and the J gene lost 2 bases, with 13 bases spanning the gap. Germline CDR1 reads SGHRS; CDR2 reads YFSETQ. The DNA of the CDR3 is TGCGCCAGCAGGATTGAAGGAGCTAACACTGAAGCTTTCTTT. It encodes CASRIEGANTEAFF.

This sequence joins TRBV27 and TRBJ1-3, with D possibly matching TRBD1 (5 bases). Germline V lookup: CDR1 MNHEY, CDR2 SMNVEV (reference sequence). The CDR3 sequence is 14 residues long. Trimming cost V 3 bases and J 2 bases, with 8 bases left between them. The CDR3 nucleotides are TGTGCCAGCAGTTTCCAGGGACCTGGAAACACCATATATTTT. Translated: CASSFQGPGNTIYF.

The chain uses TRBV25-1 and TRBJ1-1, with D uncertain. The CDR3 extends over 14 amino acids. Germline V CDR1 and CDR2: MGHDK, SYGVNS. Trimming took off 1 base at V and 5 bases at J, with 11 bases between the two ends. The CDR3 loop is CASSESLGGTEAFF. CDR3 nucleotides: TGTGCCAGCAGTGAATCGTTGGGAGGGACTGAAGCTTTCTTT.

V and J are TRBV5-1 and TRBJ2-7; D is perhaps TRBD2 (5 bases). The CDR3 has 11 residues. V shed 6 bases and J shed 3 bases, with 7 bases lying between them. Germline V CDR1 and CDR2: SGHRS, YFSETQ. The CDR3 protein is CASTSGYEQYF. Here the CDR3 DNA reads TGCGCCAGCACGAGCGGCTACGAGCAGTACTTC.

The sample holds one count of this clone. The rearrangement links TRBV7-9 to TRBJ2-5, with 9 bases fitting TRBD2. Germline CDR1 and CDR2: SEHNR and FQNEAQ (reference sequence). With 4 bases clipped from V and 11 bases from J, the junction kept 5 bases outside the gene matches. The length of the CDR3 is 12 residues. This CDR3 reads CASSSTREGQYF. The CDR3 nucleotides read TGTGCCAGCAGCTCAACGCGGGAGGGGCAGTACTTC. Filled out from reference TRBV7-9 and TRBJ2-5, the complete variable domain reads DTGVSQNPRHKITKRGQNVTFRCDPISEHNRLYWYRQTLGQGPEFLTYFQNEAQLEKSRLLSDRFSAERPKGSFSTLEIQRTEQGDSAMYLCASSSTREGQYFGPGTRLLVL.

The V gene is TRBV5-1, the J gene TRBJ2-2; a weak D match, TRBD2 (5 bases). V was cut by 6 bases and J by 2 bases, with 11 bases left in between. The CDR3 is made up of 14 amino acids. CDR1 and CDR2 from the germline V gene are SGHRS and YFSETQ. The CDR3 sequence is CASIQDLNTGELFF. DNA of the CDR3: TGCGCCAGCATCCAGGACTTAAACACCGGGGAGCTGTTTTTT.

The chain couples TRBV4-1 to TRBJ1-5; unclear D gene. CDR3 length equals 14 residues. Germline lookup yields CDR1 MGHRA and CDR2 YSYEKL. V was clipped by 0 bases and J by 7 bases, with 10 bases between them. The CDR3 nucleotides are TGCGCCAGCAGCCAAGATGGTACTTTGCAGCCCCAGCATTTT. It yields the protein CASSQDGTLQPQHF.

The chain combines TRBV9 with TRBJ2-2; TRBD1 matches at 8 bases. V trimming: 0 bases; J trimming: 8 bases; junction bases outside the gene matches: 12. The CDR3 spans 17 residues. CDR1 is SGDLS, CDR2 YYNGEE, per germline. The CDR3 DNA follows: TGTGCCAGCAGCGTAGCTACTCCCGGACAGGGAAGTGGGGAGCTGTTTTTT. As protein: CASSVATPGQGSGELFF.

The rearrangement joins TRBV19 to TRBJ2-7; D possibly uses TRBD1 or TRBD2 (5 bases each). Germline assignment: CDR1 LNHDA and CDR2 SQIVND (reference sequence). The CDR3 runs 14 residues. V was pared by 4 bases and J by 7 bases, with 17 bases between. As DNA, the CDR3 is TGTGCCAGTAGTACTACCGGGACCGCTGGGGAGCAGTACTTC. Residues: CASSTTGTAGEQYF. Full variable domain (rest looked up from reference TRBV19 and TRBJ2-7): DGGITQSPKYLFRKEGQNVTLSCEQNLNHDAMYWYRQDPGQGLRLIYYSQIVNDFQKGDIAEGYSVSREKKESFPLTVTSAQKNPTAFYLCASSTTGTAGEQYFGPGTRLTVT.

The chain links TRBV19 to TRBJ2-1, with D uncertain. Trimming left V 6 bases short and J 2 bases short, with 5 bases between. The CDR3 covers 12 residues. Per the germline V gene, CDR1 is LNHDA and CDR2 is SQIVND (reference sequence). The CDR3 loop reads CASRAAYNEQFF. DNA of the CDR3: TGTGCCAGTAGGGCAGCCTACAATGAGCAGTTCTTC. The full variable domain, completed using reference TRBV19 and TRBJ2-1, is DGGITQSPKYLFRKEGQNVTLSCEQNLNHDAMYWYRQDPGQGLRLIYYSQIVNDFQKGDIAEGYSVSREKKESFPLTVTSAQKNPTAFYLCASRAAYNEQFFGPGTRLTVL.

The chain is built from TRBV2 and TRBJ2-2, with 10 bases aligning to TRBD1. The CDR3 runs 14 residues. From germline, CDR1 is SNHLY and CDR2 FYNNEI. V dropped 4 bases and J dropped 5; count of bases not matched to a gene: 1. In DNA form, the CDR3 reads TGTGCCAGCAGTGGGACAGGGGGGACCGGGGAGCTGTTTTTT. The encoded protein is CASSGTGGTGELFF.